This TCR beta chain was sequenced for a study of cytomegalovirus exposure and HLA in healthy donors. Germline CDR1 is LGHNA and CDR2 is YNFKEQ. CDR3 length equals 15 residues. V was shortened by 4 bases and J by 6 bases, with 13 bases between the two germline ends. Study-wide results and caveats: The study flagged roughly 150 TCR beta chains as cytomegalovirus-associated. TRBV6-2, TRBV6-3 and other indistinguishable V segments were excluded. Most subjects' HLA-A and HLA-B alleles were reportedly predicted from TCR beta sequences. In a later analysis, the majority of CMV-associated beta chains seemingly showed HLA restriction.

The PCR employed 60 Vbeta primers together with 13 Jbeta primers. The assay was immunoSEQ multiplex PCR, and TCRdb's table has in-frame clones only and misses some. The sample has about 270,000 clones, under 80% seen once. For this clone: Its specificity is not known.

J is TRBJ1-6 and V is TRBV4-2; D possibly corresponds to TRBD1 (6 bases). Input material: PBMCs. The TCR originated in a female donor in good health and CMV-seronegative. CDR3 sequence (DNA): TGTGCCAGCAGCCCCCCGGGACAACCTAATTCACCCCTCCACTTT. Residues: CASSPPGQPNSPLHF.